The 10 T cell receptor beta chains in this list originate from one sample, sequenced in a study of tumor and adjacent non-tumor tissue in lung cancer. RNA was extracted from bulk tissue without any cell sorting. The library came from three nested PCR rounds adapted from ARM-PCR protocols. TCRdb reprocessed the multiplex PCR reads via MiXCR and lists one record per CDR3 protein. Of about 93,000 distinct CDR3 sequences in the sample, 65% to 75% were seen once. Input material: lung tumor tissue. All receptors come from a man in his fifties or sixties with non-small cell lung cancer.

The chain recombines TRBV7-9 with TRBJ1-1; 9 bases align to TRBD1. The trim removed 6 bases at V and 1 base at J, leaving 9 bases unmatched. The CDR3 runs to 16 residues. Germline assignment: CDR1 SEHNR and CDR2 FQNEAQ (reference sequence). This CDR3 reads CASSAYRGRGNTEAFF. CDR3 DNA sequence: TGTGCCAGCAGTGCATACAGGGGGCGGGGGAACACTGAAGCTTTCTTT.

The V call is TRBV6-5, the J call TRBJ2-7, with 8 bases aligning to TRBD1. Germline CDR1 and CDR2: MNHEY and SVGAGI. The CDR3 consists of 16 residues. The ends lost 6 bases at V and 0 bases at J; junction bases unmatched: 10. CDR3 amino acids: CASRRYYGTGSYEQYF. The CDR3 DNA is TGTGCCAGCAGACGTTATTATGGGACAGGCTCCTACGAGCAGTACTTC.

This clonotype showed up many times. The rearrangement links TRBV5-1 to TRBJ2-5, with 12 bases matching TRBD1. Trimming removed 4 bases from V and 4 bases from J; junction bases left unmatched: 8. CDR1 is SGHRS and CDR2 is YFSETQ in the germline V gene. This CDR3 is 16 amino acids long. The CDR3 DNA reads TGCGCCAGCAGCCAAAGCGGGACAGGGGGCGCAGAGACCCAGTACTTC. Translating gives CASSQSGTGGAETQYF.

The chain is built from TRBV11-3 and TRBJ2-2; possibly TRBD2 for D (6 bases). The CDR3 spans 13 residues. Trimming cost V 5 bases and J 7 bases, with 11 bases left between them. Germline-derived CDR1 and CDR2 are SGHNT and YENEEA. The CDR3 sequence is CASSIPTSGELFF. CDR3 sequence (DNA): TGTGCCAGCAGCATACCGACTAGCGGGGAGCTGTTTTTT.

Note on this clonotype: One junction end does not reproduce the germline sequence, and a read error may be involved. The chain joins TRBV11-2 to TRBJ2-1; 8 nucleotides line up with TRBD2. The CDR3 runs to 17 residues. CDR1 and CDR2 (germline): SGHAT, FQNNGV. The CDR3 spells CASNLGTSGRWRHGQFF. The DNA for the CDR3 is TGTGCCAGCAACTTAGGGACTAGTGGGAGGTGGCGGCATGGGCAGTTCTTC.

This clonotype was counted a single time. Possible read error: a much larger clone is one base away. The chain is built from TRBV7-8 and TRBJ2-7; D is ambiguous. Germline CDR1 reads SGHVS; CDR2 reads FQNEAQ. This CDR3 spans 12 amino acids. Trimming cost V 1 base and J 5 bases, with 6 bases left between them. CDR3 in amino acids: CASSLDGHEQYF. The CDR3 coding sequence is TGTGCCAGCAGCTTAGACGGCCACGAGCAGTACTTC.

In this sample, this clonotype turned up once. The gene calls are TRBV12-3 or TRBV12-4 and TRBJ2-7; 7 bases are shared with TRBD2. V lost 5 bases and J lost 4; bases outside the gene matches: 8. CDR3 size: 14 residues. CDR3 sequence: CASSQSRTSYEQYF. CDR3 DNA sequence: TGTGCCAGCAGTCAGTCTAGGACTAGTTACGAGCAGTACTTC.

On this clonotype itself: The junction and the germline gene differ at one end; a read error may be behind it. The chain combines TRBV28 with TRBJ2-5, with 7 bases lining up with TRBD1. The CDR3 extends over 14 amino acids. Per germline, CDR1 MDHEN and CDR2 SYDVKM. CDR3: CTSSWTGVGETQHF. In DNA, the CDR3 is TGTACCAGCAGCTGGACAGGCGTTGGTGAGACCCAGCACTTC.

This clonotype was found many times. The chain employs TRBV11-2 and TRBJ2-1; D not resolved. This CDR3 spans 12 amino acids. The germline CDR1 and CDR2 sequences are SGHAT and FQNNGV. Trimming pared 0 bases from V and 14 bases from J, leaving 11 bases between. The CDR3 spells CASSLDLAEEFF. CDR3 nucleotide sequence: TGTGCCAGCAGCTTAGATTTGGCTGAAGAGTTCTTC.

This clonotype is judged medium-sized. CDR3 protein: CASSQFSDRGTEAFF. DNA of the CDR3: TGTGCCAGCAGCCAATTCTCAGACAGGGGCACTGAAGCTTTCTTT. This rearrangement joins TRBV14 to TRBJ1-1; 8 nucleotides align to TRBD1. Germline CDR1 SGHDN, CDR2 FVKESK. There are 15 residues in the CDR3. V was clipped by 2 bases and J by 4 bases; unmatched bases: 6.